These 4 T cell receptor beta chains came from one sample sequenced in a study of T cells in narcolepsy. The repertoire was sequenced with immunoSEQ multiplex PCR; TCRdb's copy has only in-frame clones and lacks some. Of nearly 25,000 clones listed, about 60% were seen once; the top ten hold 9.5% to 15%. Material: memory (CD45RA-) CD4+ T cells from blood. All receptors come from a human donor in good health.

This clone was seen a few times. The gene calls are TRBV10-3 and TRBJ1-5; 8 bases are a match to TRBD1. The CDR3 is made up of 13 amino acids. Trimming took 5 bases from V and 7 from J; bases not matched to a gene: 4. Germline CDR1 and CDR2: ENHRY and SYGVKD. CDR3 residues: CAISRDRGQPQHF. The CDR3 DNA follows: TGTGCCATCAGTCGAGACAGGGGACAGCCCCAGCATTTT.

The chain has TRBV4-3 and TRBJ1-2, with D uncertain. Trimming left V 3 bases short and J 3 bases short, with 11 bases between. Germline V gives CDR1 LGHNA, CDR2 YSLEER. The CDR3 spans 14 residues. CDR3 nucleotides: TGCGCCAGCAGCCAGGCAGGAGCATACTATGGCTACACCTTC. Its translation is CASSQAGAYYGYTF.

The chain combines TRBV5-1 with TRBJ1-4; possibly TRBD1 for D (5 bases). The ends were cut back, 0 bases at V and 7 bases at J, with 13 bases in the middle. The CDR3 sequence is 15 residues long. Germline V lookup: CDR1 SGHRS, CDR2 YFSETQ. The CDR3 DNA sequence: TGCGCCAGCAGCTTGGGGCCCGGGGGAAGTGAAAAACTGTTTTTT. It translates to CASSLGPGGSEKLFF.

The chain is built from TRBV28 and TRBJ2-5; 7 bases fit TRBD2. J gave up 5 bases and V 4 bases, and 10 bases lay outside the gene matches. CDR1 is MDHEN, CDR2 SYDVKM, per germline. The CDR3 length is 15 residues. CDR3 DNA: TGTGCCAGCAGTTCAACTAGCGATTTCAGGGAGACCCAGTACTTC. Amino acids: CASSSTSDFRETQYF. The full variable domain, with the rest looked up from reference TRBV28 and TRBJ2-5, is DVKVTQSSRYLVKRTGEKVFLECVQDMDHENMFWYRQDPGLGLRLIYFSYDVKMKEKGDIPEGYSVSREKKERFSLILESASTNQTSMYLCASSSTSDFRETQYFGPGTRLLVL.